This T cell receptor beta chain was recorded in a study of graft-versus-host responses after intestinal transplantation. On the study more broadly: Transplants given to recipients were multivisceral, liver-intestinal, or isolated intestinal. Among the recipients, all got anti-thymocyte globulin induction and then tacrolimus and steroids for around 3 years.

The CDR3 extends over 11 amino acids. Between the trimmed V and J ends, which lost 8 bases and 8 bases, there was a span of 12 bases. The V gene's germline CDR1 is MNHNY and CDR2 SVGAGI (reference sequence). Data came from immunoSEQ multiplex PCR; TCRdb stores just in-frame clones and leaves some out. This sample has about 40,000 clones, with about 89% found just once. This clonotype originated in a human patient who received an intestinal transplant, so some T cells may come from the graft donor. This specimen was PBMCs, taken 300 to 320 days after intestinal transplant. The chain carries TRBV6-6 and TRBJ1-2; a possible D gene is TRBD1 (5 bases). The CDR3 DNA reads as TGTGCCAGCCGGGGGGAGTGGGGCTACACCTTC. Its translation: CASRGEWGYTF.